These 15 T cell receptor beta chains came from one sample sequenced in a study of vaccination and CD4 T cells after COVID-19. Treatment: approximately 9-day PBMC culture with coronavirus spike peptide pools or control peptides (ViraFEST assay). The Oncomine TCR Beta short-read assay sequenced DNA from cultured CD4+ T cells. TCRdb re-called the PCR reads through MiXCR, storing one row per CDR3 protein. The sample includes some 16,000 distinct CDR3 sequences, around 50% of them seen just once. For these TCRs, the target antigens are not known. The specimen sequenced was CD4+ T cells from blood, cultured in vitro. All receptors derive from a human donor who had recovered from COVID-19.

This clonotype was seen more than once but under ten times. The rearrangement uses TRBV9 and TRBJ1-2, with D unresolved. Germline V gene sequence: CDR1 SGDLS, CDR2 YYNGEE. The V end lost 4 bases, the J end lost 1 base, and 8 bases lay between the germline ends. This CDR3 is 13 amino acids long. The CDR3 region is CASSPEGNYGYTF. The CDR3, as DNA: TGTGCCAGCAGCCCGGAGGGTAACTATGGCTACACCTTC.

In its sample, this clonotype was seen once. The V and J genes are TRBV12-3 or TRBV12-4 and TRBJ2-7; unclear D gene. The germline V and J ends were trimmed by 6 bases and 1 base, with 10 bases remaining between them. The CDR3 totals 13 residues. The CDR3 region has the DNA TGTGCCAGCAGCATTAAGGCGTCCTACGAGCAGTACTTC. It codes for CASSIKASYEQYF.

V and J are TRBV6-2 or TRBV6-3 and TRBJ2-5, with TRBD2 identical over 12 bases. The CDR3 loop spans 17 amino acids. With V trimmed by 6 bases and J by 5 bases, 13 bases remained unmatched. The germline V gene encodes CDR1 MNHEY and CDR2 SVGEGT. The DNA for the CDR3 is TGTGCCAGCAGCCCTATGACTAGCGGGAGCAAGAGGGAGACCCAGTACTTC. Its translation: CASSPMTSGSKRETQYF.

This clonotype was detected once. The V call is TRBV7-3, the J call TRBJ2-3, with TRBD1 as a possible D gene (6 bases). Per germline, CDR1 SGHTA and CDR2 FQGTGA. The CDR3 contains 15 residues. V lost 0 bases, J lost 6 bases, and 13 bases lay in between. The CDR3: CASSLTGQGIDTQYF. The CDR3 nucleotides are TGTGCCAGCAGCTTAACGGGGCAGGGGATTGATACGCAGTATTTT.

The CDR3 sequence: CASSAYIDRGKDQPQHF. The DNA for the CDR3 is TGTGCCAGCAGTGCCTATATCGACAGGGGGAAGGATCAGCCCCAGCATTTT. This rearrangement joins TRBV6-1 to TRBJ1-5; 9 positions match TRBD1. Losses at the gene ends were 4 bases for V and 5 bases for J; bases not matched to a gene: 12. Germline CDR1 reads MNHNS; CDR2 reads SASEGT. The CDR3 sequence is 17 residues long.

Sample share makes this clonotype medium-sized. The V gene is TRBV7-2, the J gene TRBJ1-2; 7 positions match TRBD1. V was pared by 5 bases and J by 6 bases, with 6 bases of the junction left unmatched. CDR3 length equals 13 residues. CDR1 is SGHTA and CDR2 is FQGNSA in the germline V gene. The CDR3 here is CASSHRGSHGYTF. CDR3 sequence (DNA): TGTGCCAGCAGCCACAGGGGTAGTCATGGCTACACCTTC.

The chain has TRBV5-1 and TRBJ2-5; a weak D match, TRBD2 (5 bases). The CDR3 contains 15 residues. Germline V gives CDR1 SGHRS, CDR2 YFSETQ. Trimming stripped 0 bases from V and 4 bases from J, with 13 bases between. This CDR3 reads CASSLVSGFGETQYF. The CDR3, as DNA: TGCGCCAGCAGCTTGGTCTCGGGATTCGGAGAGACCCAGTACTTC.

This rearrangement joins TRBV2 to TRBJ1-5, with D possibly matching TRBD1 (5 bases). Trimming removed 5 bases at V and 5 bases at J, with 10 bases between. Germline V gives CDR1 SNHLY, CDR2 FYNNEI. The CDR3 has 13 residues. CDR3 in DNA: TGTGCCAGCAGTCCACAGGTATATCAGCCCCAGCATTTT. Protein product: CASSPQVYQPQHF.

This rearrangement joins TRBV28 to TRBJ2-2; 12 bases line up with TRBD2. This CDR3 region has 16 residues. V shed 5 bases, J shed 4 bases, and the junction held 5 bases outside the gene matches. The germline gives CDR1 MDHEN, CDR2 SYDVKM. CDR3 loop: CASSPPGLAGTGELFF. Written as DNA, the CDR3 is TGTGCCAGCAGTCCGCCGGGACTAGCGGGCACCGGGGAGCTGTTTTTT.

The chain recombines TRBV6-2 or TRBV6-3 with TRBJ2-4; TRBD2 aligns across 8 bases. The CDR3 loop spans 15 amino acids. Trimming cost V 6 bases and J 1 base; bases outside gene matches: 5. Germline V gene data show CDR1 as MNHEY and CDR2 as SVGEGT. The CDR3 coding sequence is TGTGCCAGCAGCCCGGGGGGGGCCGCCAAAAACATTCAGTACTTC. This translates into CASSPGGAAKNIQYF.

The chain carries TRBV20-1 and TRBJ2-4, with D possibly being TRBD1 (6 bases). CDR3 size: 19 residues. CDR1 DFQATT and CDR2 SNEGSKA come from the germline V gene (reference sequence). V was shortened by 0 bases and J by 9 bases, with 30 bases between the two germline ends. The CDR3 coding sequence is TGCAGTGCTAGAGACCCTGAGGGAGAGCGGCCAGGGGCCTCGAGCATTCAGTACTTC. This gives the protein CSARDPEGERPGASSIQYF.

This clonotype has only one observation. The chain couples TRBV19 to TRBJ1-2; no firm D call. V lost 9 bases and J lost 4, with 9 bases in between. The CDR3 contains 11 residues. Germline assignment: CDR1 LNHDA and CDR2 SQIVND (reference sequence). CDR3 DNA sequence: TGTGCCAGCCGGGATTTCTATGGCTACACCTTC. This sequence encodes CASRDFYGYTF.

In regard to this clonotype: The junction departs from germline at one end; a sequencing error may be responsible. This chain joins TRBV30 and TRBJ2-3; D could derive from TRBD1 or TRBD2 (6 bases each). This CDR3 has 12 residues. Germline lookup yields CDR1 GTSNPN and CDR2 SVGIG (reference sequence). Written as DNA, the CDR3 is TGTGCCTGGAGTGTCGGGGGCCTAACGGAGGATTTT. This codes for CAWSVGGLTEDF.

The V gene is TRBV29-1, the J gene TRBJ2-5; possibly TRBD2 for D (6 bases). The germline V gene encodes CDR1 SQVTM and CDR2 ANQGSEA. The CDR3 is 15 residues long. Trimming shortened V by 4 bases and J by 2 bases, and 17 bases separated the two germline ends. The CDR3 nucleotides read TGCAGCGTTGGGGATTTAGTGGCGGGACAAGAGACCCAGTACTTC. This gives the protein CSVGDLVAGQETQYF.

This chain connects TRBV7-9 to TRBJ2-1; 10 positions match TRBD2. Germline V gene lookup returns CDR1 SEHNR and CDR2 FQNEAQ (reference sequence). Trimming took 5 bases from V and 7 from J; bases not matched to a gene: 8. The CDR3 runs 15 residues. The CDR3 sequence: CASSQRRAGGNEQFF. In DNA, the CDR3 is TGTGCCAGCAGCCAAAGGAGAGCGGGAGGGAATGAGCAGTTCTTC.